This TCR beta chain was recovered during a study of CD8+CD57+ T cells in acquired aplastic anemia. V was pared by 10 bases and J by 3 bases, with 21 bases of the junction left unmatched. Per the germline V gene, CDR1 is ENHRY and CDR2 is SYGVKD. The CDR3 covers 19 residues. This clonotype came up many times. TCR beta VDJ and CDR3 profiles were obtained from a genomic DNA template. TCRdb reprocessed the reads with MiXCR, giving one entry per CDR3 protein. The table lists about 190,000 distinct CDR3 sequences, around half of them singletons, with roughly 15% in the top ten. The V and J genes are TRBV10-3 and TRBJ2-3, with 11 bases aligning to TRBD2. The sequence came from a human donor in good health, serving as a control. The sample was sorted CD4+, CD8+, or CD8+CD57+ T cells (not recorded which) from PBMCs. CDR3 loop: CATKGNTLIAGGTTDTQYF. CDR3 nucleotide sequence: TGTGCCACCAAAGGAAATACGTTGATAGCGGGGGGGACAACAGATACGCAGTATTTT.